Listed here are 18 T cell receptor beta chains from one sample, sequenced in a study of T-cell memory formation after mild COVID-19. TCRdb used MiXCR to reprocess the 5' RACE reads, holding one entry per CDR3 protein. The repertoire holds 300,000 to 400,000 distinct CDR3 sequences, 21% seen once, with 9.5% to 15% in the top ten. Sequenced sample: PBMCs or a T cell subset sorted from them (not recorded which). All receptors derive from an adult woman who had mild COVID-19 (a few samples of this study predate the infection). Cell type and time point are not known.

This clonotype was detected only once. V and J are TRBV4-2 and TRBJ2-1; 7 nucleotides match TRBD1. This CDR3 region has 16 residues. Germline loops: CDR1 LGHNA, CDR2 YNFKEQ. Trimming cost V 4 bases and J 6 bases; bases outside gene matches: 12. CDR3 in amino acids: CASSLASGTASNEQFF. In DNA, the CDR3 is TGTGCCAGCAGCCTAGCTTCCGGGACAGCCAGCAATGAGCAGTTCTTC.

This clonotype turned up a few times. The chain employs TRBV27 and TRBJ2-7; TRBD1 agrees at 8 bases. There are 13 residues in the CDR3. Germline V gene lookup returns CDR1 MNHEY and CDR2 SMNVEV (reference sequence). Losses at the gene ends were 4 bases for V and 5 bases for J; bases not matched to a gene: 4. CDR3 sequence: CASSSAGGHEQYF. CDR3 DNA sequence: TGTGCCAGCAGTTCGGCAGGGGGCCACGAGCAGTACTTC.

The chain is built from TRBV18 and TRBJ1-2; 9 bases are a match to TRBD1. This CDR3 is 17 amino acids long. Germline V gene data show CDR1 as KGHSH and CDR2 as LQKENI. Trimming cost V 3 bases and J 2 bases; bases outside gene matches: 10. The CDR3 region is CASSPGTGSLSNYGYTF. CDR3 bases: TGTGCCAGCTCACCGGGGACAGGGTCCCTATCGAACTATGGCTACACCTTC.

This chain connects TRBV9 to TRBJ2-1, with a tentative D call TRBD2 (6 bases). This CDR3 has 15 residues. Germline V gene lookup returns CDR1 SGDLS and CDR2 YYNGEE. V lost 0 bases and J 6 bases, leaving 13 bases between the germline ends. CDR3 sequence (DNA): TGTGCCAGCAGCGTAGACGGCGGAGGGTCCAATGAGCAGTTCTTC. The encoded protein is CASSVDGGGSNEQFF.

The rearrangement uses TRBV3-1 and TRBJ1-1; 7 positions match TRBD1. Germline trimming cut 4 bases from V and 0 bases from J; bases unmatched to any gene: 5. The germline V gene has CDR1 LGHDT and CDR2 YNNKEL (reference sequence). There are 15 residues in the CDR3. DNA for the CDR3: TGTGCCAGCAGCCGGTCGGGACAGCTGAACACTGAAGCTTTCTTT. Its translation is CASSRSGQLNTEAFF.

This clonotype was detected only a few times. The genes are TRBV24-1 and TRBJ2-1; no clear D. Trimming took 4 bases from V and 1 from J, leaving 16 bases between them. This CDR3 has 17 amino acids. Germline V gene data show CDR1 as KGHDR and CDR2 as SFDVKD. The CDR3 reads CATSDPRRGFSYNEQFF. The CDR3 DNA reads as TGTGCCACCAGTGACCCACGTCGTGGATTTTCCTACAATGAGCAGTTCTTC.

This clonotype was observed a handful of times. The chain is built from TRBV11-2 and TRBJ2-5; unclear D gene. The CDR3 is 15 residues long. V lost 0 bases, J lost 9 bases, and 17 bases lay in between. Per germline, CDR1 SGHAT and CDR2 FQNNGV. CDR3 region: CASSLDPAGETPQYF. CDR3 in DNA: TGTGCCAGCAGCTTAGATCCGGCAGGCGAGACGCCCCAGTACTTC.

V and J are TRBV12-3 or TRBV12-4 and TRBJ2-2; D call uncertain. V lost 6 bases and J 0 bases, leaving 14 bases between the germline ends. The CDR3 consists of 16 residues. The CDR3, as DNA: TGTGCCAGCAGCTTTTACACTGGATCGAACACCGGGGAGCTGTTTTTT. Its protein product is CASSFYTGSNTGELFF.

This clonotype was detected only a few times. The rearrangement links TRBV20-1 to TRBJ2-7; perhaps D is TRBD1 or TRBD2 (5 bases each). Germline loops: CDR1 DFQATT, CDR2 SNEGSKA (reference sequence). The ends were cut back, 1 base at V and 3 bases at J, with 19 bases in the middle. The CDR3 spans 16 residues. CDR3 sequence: CSARVLRAGTLYEQYF. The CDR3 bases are TGCAGTGCTAGAGTGTTACGGGCAGGGACCCTCTACGAGCAGTACTTC.

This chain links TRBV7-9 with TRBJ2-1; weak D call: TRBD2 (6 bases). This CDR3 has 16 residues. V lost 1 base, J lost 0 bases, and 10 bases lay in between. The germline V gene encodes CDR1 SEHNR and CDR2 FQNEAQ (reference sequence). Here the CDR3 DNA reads TGTGCCAGCAGCTTAGGTGGGACTCACTCCTACAATGAGCAGTTCTTC. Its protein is CASSLGGTHSYNEQFF.

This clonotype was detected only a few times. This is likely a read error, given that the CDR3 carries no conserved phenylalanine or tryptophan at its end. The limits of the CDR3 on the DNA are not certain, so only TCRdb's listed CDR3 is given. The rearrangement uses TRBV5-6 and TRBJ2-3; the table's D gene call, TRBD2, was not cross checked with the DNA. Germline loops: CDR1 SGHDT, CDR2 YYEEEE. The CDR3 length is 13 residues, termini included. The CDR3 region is CASSLAGVRSFLV.

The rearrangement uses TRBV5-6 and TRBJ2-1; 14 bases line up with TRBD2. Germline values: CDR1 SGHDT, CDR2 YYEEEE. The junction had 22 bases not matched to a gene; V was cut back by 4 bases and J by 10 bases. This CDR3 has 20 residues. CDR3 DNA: TGTGCCAGCAGCCCCGGACTAGCGGGAGGAGGTGGGTTCCTGGCGAGGGAGCAGTTCTTC. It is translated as CASSPGLAGGGGFLAREQFF.

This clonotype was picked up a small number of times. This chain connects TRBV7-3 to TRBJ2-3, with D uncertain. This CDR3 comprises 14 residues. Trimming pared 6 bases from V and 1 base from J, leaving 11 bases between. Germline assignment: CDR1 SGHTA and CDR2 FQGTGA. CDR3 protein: CASSAGSGTDTQYF. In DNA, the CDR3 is TGTGCCAGCAGTGCCGGTTCAGGCACAGATACGCAGTATTTT.

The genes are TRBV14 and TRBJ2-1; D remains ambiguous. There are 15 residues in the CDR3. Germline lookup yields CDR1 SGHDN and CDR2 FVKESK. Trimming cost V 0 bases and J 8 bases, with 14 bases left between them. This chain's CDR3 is CASSQEGYRGDEQFF. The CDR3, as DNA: TGTGCCAGCAGCCAAGAGGGATATCGAGGAGATGAGCAGTTCTTC.

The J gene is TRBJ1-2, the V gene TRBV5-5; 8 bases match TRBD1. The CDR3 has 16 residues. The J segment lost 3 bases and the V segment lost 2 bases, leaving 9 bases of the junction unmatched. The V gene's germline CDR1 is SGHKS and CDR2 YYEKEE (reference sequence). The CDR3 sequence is CASSFVGGQGDYGYTF. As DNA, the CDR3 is TGTGCCAGCAGCTTCGTCGGAGGACAGGGTGACTATGGCTACACCTTC.

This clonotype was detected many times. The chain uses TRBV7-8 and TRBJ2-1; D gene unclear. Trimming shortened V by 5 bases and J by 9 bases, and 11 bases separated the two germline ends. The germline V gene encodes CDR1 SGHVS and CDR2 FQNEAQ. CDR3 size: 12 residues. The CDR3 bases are TGTGCCAGCAGCCGGTCCCCAGGTGAGCAGTTCTTC. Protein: CASSRSPGEQFF.

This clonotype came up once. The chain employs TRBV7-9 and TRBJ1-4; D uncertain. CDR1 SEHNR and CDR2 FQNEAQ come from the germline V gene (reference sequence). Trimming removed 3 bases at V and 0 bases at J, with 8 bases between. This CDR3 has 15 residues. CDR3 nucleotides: TGTGCCAGCAGCTTTCGTCCCCCAACTAATGAAAAACTGTTTTTT. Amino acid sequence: CASSFRPPTNEKLFF.

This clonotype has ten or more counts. Here the CDR3 reads CASSLSRPRDTQYF. Here the CDR3 DNA reads TGCGCCAGCAGCTTGAGTCGGCCGAGAGATACGCAGTATTTT. This chain connects TRBV5-1 to TRBJ2-3; D not resolved. Trimming left V 1 base short and J 5 bases short, with 11 bases between. Germline V gene lookup returns CDR1 SGHRS and CDR2 YFSETQ. CDR3 size: 14 residues.